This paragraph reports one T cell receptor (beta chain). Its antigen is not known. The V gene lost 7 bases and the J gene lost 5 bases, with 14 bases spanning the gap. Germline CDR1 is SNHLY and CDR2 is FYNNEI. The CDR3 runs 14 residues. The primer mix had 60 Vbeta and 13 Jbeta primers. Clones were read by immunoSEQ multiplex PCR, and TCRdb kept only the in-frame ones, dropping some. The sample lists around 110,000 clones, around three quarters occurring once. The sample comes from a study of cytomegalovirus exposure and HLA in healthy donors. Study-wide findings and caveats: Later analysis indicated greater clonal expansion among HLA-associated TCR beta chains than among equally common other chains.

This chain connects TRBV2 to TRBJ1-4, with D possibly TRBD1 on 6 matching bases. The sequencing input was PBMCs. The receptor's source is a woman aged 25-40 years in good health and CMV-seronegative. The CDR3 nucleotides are TGTGCCAGCAATGGTTACGGACAGAATGAAAAACTGTTTTTT. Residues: CASNGYGQNEKLFF.